This T cell receptor beta chain stems from a study of control samples from healthy donors and cancer patients. The CDR3 covers 15 residues. Germline V CDR1 and CDR2: SGHRS, YFSETQ. The J segment lost 5 bases and the V segment lost 4 bases, leaving 6 bases of the junction unmatched. Profiling relied on immunoSEQ multiplex PCR, and the TCRdb table lists in-frame clones only, not all of them. The data hold roughly 100,000 clones, with just over 90% observed a single time. The receptor comes from a woman younger than 30 in good health. The chain uses TRBV5-1 and TRBJ1-6, with 7 bases matching TRBD1. The specimen was blood. The CDR3 reads CASSVTGSDNSPLHF. CDR3 in DNA: TGCGCCAGCAGCGTGACAGGGTCGGATAATTCACCCCTCCACTTT.